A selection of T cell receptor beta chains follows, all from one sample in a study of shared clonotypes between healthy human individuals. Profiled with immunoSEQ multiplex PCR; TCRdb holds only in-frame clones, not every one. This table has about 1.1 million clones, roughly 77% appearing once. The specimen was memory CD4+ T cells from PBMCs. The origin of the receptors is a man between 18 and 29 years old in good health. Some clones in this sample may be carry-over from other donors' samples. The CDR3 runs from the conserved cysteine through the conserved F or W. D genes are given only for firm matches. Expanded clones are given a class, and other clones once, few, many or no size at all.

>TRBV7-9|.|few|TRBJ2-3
CASSLGVASTDTQYF
TGTGCCAGCAGCTTGGGTGTCGCTAGCACAGATACGCAGTATTTT
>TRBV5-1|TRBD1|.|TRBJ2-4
CASSPLRTGGGIQYF
TGCGCCAGCAGCCCGCTGAGGACAGGGGGCGGGATTCAGTACTTC
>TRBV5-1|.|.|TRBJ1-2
CASSLVQGSYGYTF
TGCGCCAGCAGCTTGGTTCAGGGGAGCTATGGCTACACCTTC
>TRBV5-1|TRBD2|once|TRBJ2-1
CASSTAPGTTYNEQFF
TGCGCCAGCAGCACGGCCCCGGGGACTACCTACAATGAGCAGTTCTTC
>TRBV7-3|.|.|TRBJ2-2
CASSLMVNTGELFF
TGTGCCAGCAGCTTAATGGTAAACACCGGGGAGCTGTTTTTT
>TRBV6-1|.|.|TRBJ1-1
CASSEVGDYTEAFF
TGTGCCAGCAGTGAGGTTGGGGATTACACTGAAGCTTTCTTT
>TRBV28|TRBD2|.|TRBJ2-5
CASSLTSGPLGTQYF
TGTGCCAGCAGTTTGACTAGCGGCCCCCTTGGGACCCAGTACTTC
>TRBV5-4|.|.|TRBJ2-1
CASSPGGGPYNEQFF
TGTGCCAGCAGCCCAGGTGGAGGGCCCTACAATGAGCAGTTCTTC
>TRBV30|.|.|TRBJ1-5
CAWSVAPQPQHF
TGTGCCTGGAGTGTGGCCCCTCAGCCCCAGCATTTT
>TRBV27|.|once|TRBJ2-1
CASSLRHYNEQFF
TGTGCCAGCAGTTTAAGGCACTACAATGAGCAGTTCTTC
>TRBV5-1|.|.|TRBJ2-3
CASSSNRVGDTQYF
TGCGCCAGCAGCTCCAACAGGGTAGGAGATACGCAGTATTTT
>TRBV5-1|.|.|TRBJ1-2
CASSTISSAYGYTF
TGCGCCAGCAGCACTATATCGTCGGCCTATGGCTACACCTTC
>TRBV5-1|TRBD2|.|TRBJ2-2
CASSQAGLNTGELFF
TGCGCCAGCAGCCAAGCGGGACTGAACACCGGGGAGCTGTTTTTT
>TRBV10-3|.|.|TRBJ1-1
CAISRTANTEAFF
TGTGCCATCAGTCGGACAGCTAACACTGAAGCTTTCTTT
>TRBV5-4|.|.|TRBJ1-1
CASSLDGLRNTEAFF
TGTGCCAGCAGCTTGGATGGGCTGAGGAACACTGAAGCTTTCTTT
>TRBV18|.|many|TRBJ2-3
CASSPGGTDTQYF
TGTGCCAGCTCACCCGGAGGCACAGATACGCAGTATTTT
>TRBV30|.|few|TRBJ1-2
CAWTAGGQHGYTF
TGTGCCTGGACCGCGGGGGGTCAGCATGGCTACACCTTC
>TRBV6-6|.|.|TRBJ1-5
CASRWQGNQPQHF
TGTGCCAGCAGGTGGCAGGGCAATCAGCCCCAGCATTTT
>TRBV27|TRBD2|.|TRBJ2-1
CASRPWGEAGGEFF
TGTGCCAGCAGGCCTTGGGGTGAAGCGGGAGGAGAGTTCTTC
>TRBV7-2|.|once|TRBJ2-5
CASSPSTETQYF
TGTGCCAGCAGCCCGAGTACGGAGACCCAGTACTTC
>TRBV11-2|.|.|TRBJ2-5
CASSHQQEAWETQYF
TGTGCCAGCAGCCACCAACAGGAGGCGTGGGAGACCCAGTACTTC
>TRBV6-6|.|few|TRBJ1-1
CASIRGTEAFF
TGTGCCAGCATCCGGGGGACTGAAGCTTTCTTT
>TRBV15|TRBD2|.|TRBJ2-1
CATSRSSGVEFF
TGTGCCACCAGCAGATCCAGCGGGGTTGAGTTCTTC
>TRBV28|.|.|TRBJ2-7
CASSVQGSAYEQYF
TGTGCCAGCAGTGTACAGGGTTCGGCCTACGAGCAGTACTTC